The present TCR beta chain was sequenced within a study of blood T cells in healthy people across ages. Study conclusions and caveats: Considered underestimates were the diversity estimates obtained from one million T cells.

Using a J-beta primer mix together with a sample-barcoded 5' primer, a second PCR was run for about 6 to 12 cycles. Each of the cDNA molecules was tagged by a template-switch adaptor with 12 random nucleotides. From the 5' RACE reads, TCRdb called clonotypes with MiXCR, one entry per CDR3 protein. The sample lists over 500,000 distinct CDR3 sequences, 40% to 65% occurring once. This CDR3 is 14 amino acids long. Trimming removed 6 bases at V and 0 bases at J, with 12 bases between. Germline CDR1 reads SNHLY; CDR2 reads FYNNEI. About this clonotype itself: The target antigen is unknown.

The chain recombines TRBV2 with TRBJ2-7, with D possibly matching TRBD2 (7 bases). The TCR comes from a woman at least 80 years old in good health. Sequencing was done on a sample of blood. As DNA, the CDR3 is TGTGCCAGCAGCACGCGGGGGCCCTCCTACGAGCAGTACTTC. It codes for CASSTRGPSYEQYF.